One and the same sample provided the 16 T cell receptor beta chains below, sequenced in a study of T cells after yellow fever vaccination. TCRdb redid the calling of the 5' RACE reads with MiXCR, one entry per CDR3 protein. The sample holds 620,000 or so distinct CDR3 sequences, approximately 13% seen once. Sample: PBMCs, taken on the day of the yellow fever booster vaccination. These receptors all come from a man aged 30-40 years who received the YFV17D yellow fever vaccine.

This clonotype occurred many times. The chain combines TRBV7-6 with TRBJ2-3; D remains ambiguous. The V end was cut by 2 bases, the J end by 2 bases, with 8 bases between. CDR3 length: 14 amino acids. CDR1 SGHVS and CDR2 FNYEAQ come from the germline V gene. CDR3 amino acids: CASSLRVYTDTQYF. The DNA of the CDR3 is TGTGCCAGCAGCTTACGGGTCTACACAGATACGCAGTATTTT. The full variable domain, in which reference TRBV7-6 and TRBJ2-3 provide the parts outside the CDR3, is GAGVSQSPRYKVTKRGQDVALRCDPISGHVSLYWYRQALGQGPEFLTYFNYEAQQDKSGLPNDRFSAERPEGSISTLTIQRTEQRDSAMYRCASSLRVYTDTQYFGPGTRLTVL.

The CDR3 reads CSARTSGGTDTQYF. CDR3 coding DNA: TGCAGTGCGCGGACTAGCGGCGGCACAGATACGCAGTATTTT. The chain carries TRBV20-1 and TRBJ2-3, with 10 bases that match TRBD2. The CDR3 loop spans 14 amino acids. V shed 6 bases and J 1 base; nucleotides not matched to a gene: 4. Germline V gene data show CDR1 as DFQATT and CDR2 as SNEGSKA (reference sequence).

This clonotype was observed a handful of times. The chain carries TRBV9 and TRBJ1-1; no clear D. The CDR3 sequence is 15 residues long. Germline loops: CDR1 SGDLS, CDR2 YYNGEE. V was pared by 2 bases and J by 1 base, with 12 bases between. The CDR3 is CASSVRSGKNTEAFF. CDR3 bases: TGTGCCAGCAGCGTGAGATCGGGGAAGAACACTGAAGCTTTCTTT.

For the CDR3, the DNA is TGCAGTGCTAAAGGGCGTGGGGGGAACACTGAAGCTTTCTTT. Its translation: CSAKGRGGNTEAFF. J is TRBJ1-1 and V is TRBV20-1; D may be TRBD1 (5 bases). Germline V CDR1 and CDR2: DFQATT, SNEGSKA (reference sequence). The CDR3 is 14 amino acids. The V gene lost 4 bases and the J gene lost 1 base, with 13 bases spanning the gap.

The chain has TRBV11-2 and TRBJ2-5; 7 nucleotides match TRBD2. CDR1 SGHAT and CDR2 FQNNGV come from the germline V gene. The CDR3 covers 16 residues. With V trimmed by 2 bases and J by 4 bases, 10 bases remained unmatched. CDR3 DNA sequence: TGTGCCAGCAGCTTATCTGGGCGGGAGTATCGAGAGACCCAGTACTTC. Translation: CASSLSGREYRETQYF.

This clonotype was seen at least ten times. The chain joins TRBV7-3 to TRBJ2-3; perhaps TRBD2 as D (6 bases). CDR1 is SGHTA, CDR2 FQGTGA, per germline. This CDR3 is built from 13 residues. Trimming removed 5 bases at V and 1 base at J, with 7 bases between. CDR3 loop: CASSRGGTDTQYF. CDR3 sequence (DNA): TGTGCCAGCAGCCGCGGGGGCACAGATACGCAGTATTTT.

Only a few counts were recorded for this clonotype. This chain joins TRBV7-2 and TRBJ2-1; D ambiguous. The CDR3 extends over 15 amino acids. Trimming cost V 5 bases and J 5 bases, with 16 bases left between them. CDR1 and CDR2 from the germline V gene are SGHTA and FQGNSA. The CDR3 DNA sequence: TGTGCCAGCAGCCACCTTGGGCGGACCGACAATGAGCAGTTCTTC. Its protein is CASSHLGRTDNEQFF.

The V gene is TRBV9, the J gene TRBJ2-7; no reliable D call. From germline, CDR1 is SGDLS and CDR2 YYNGEE. V shed 0 bases and J shed 5 bases, with 9 bases lying between them. There are 13 residues in the CDR3. CDR3 amino acids: CASSVGPDDEQYF. In DNA form, the CDR3 reads TGTGCCAGCAGCGTAGGGCCCGATGACGAGCAGTACTTC.

This clonotype has a handful of counts. This chain joins TRBV4-3 and TRBJ2-5; D may be TRBD1 or TRBD2 (5 bases each). Looked up from germline, CDR1 is LGHNA and CDR2 is YSLEER. V dropped 0 bases and J dropped 4 bases, with 9 bases sitting between them. CDR3 size: 14 residues. CDR3: CASSQESGRETQYF. The CDR3, as DNA: TGCGCCAGCAGCCAAGAATCAGGGAGAGAGACCCAGTACTTC.

Here the CDR3 reads CASSYGPSGRWFDEQYF. The CDR3 DNA follows: TGTGCCAGCAGTTACGGTCCTAGCGGGAGGTGGTTCGACGAGCAGTACTTC. This rearrangement joins TRBV6-2 or TRBV6-3 to TRBJ2-7; TRBD2 aligns across 11 bases. CDR1 is MNHEY and CDR2 is SVGEGT in the germline V gene. V shed 2 bases, J shed 5 bases, and the junction held 11 bases outside the gene matches. This CDR3 spans 17 amino acids.

This clonotype has only a few counts. V gene TRBV12-3 or TRBV12-4 combines with J gene TRBJ1-5; 8 bases fit TRBD1. This CDR3 is built from 14 residues. J gave up 6 bases and V 3 bases, and 4 bases lay outside the gene matches. The DNA of the CDR3 is TGTGCCAGCAGTTTCGTACAGGGGGGTCAGCCCCAGCATTTT. The encoded protein is CASSFVQGGQPQHF.

The chain has TRBV12-3 or TRBV12-4 and TRBJ1-3; the D is unclear. V was shortened by 9 bases and J by 0 bases, with 15 bases between the two germline ends. The CDR3 contains 15 residues. This chain's CDR3 is CASSAGVVSGNTIYF. The CDR3 DNA sequence: TGTGCCAGTTCAGCGGGAGTAGTCTCTGGAAACACCATATATTTT.

This clonotype was counted ten times or more. J is TRBJ2-2 and V is TRBV5-1; 8 bases are a match to TRBD1. Per the germline V gene, CDR1 is SGHRS and CDR2 is YFSETQ. The CDR3 is 18 residues long. After removal of 4 bases from V and 6 bases from J, the junction contained 17 bases not matched to a gene. The CDR3 DNA sequence: TGCGCCAGCAGCGAATACCCCGAGACAGGGGCGAAATCCGGGGAGCTGTTTTTT. This codes for CASSEYPETGAKSGELFF. Looking up the rest from reference TRBV5-1 and TRBJ2-2 gives the full variable domain: KAGVTQTPRYLIKTRGQQVTLSCSPISGHRSVSWYQQTPGQGLQFLFEYFSETQRNKGNFPGRFSGRQFSNSRSEMNVSTLELGDSALYLCASSEYPETGAKSGELFFGEGSRLTVL.

The chain joins TRBV6-2 or TRBV6-3 to TRBJ2-7; D is ambiguous. Trimming pared 5 bases from V and 5 bases from J, leaving 7 bases between. Per germline, CDR1 MNHEY and CDR2 SVGEGT. The CDR3 loop spans 11 amino acids. CDR3 amino acids: CASSQYNEQYF. CDR3 nucleotide sequence: TGTGCCAGCAGTCAGTATAACGAGCAGTACTTC.

The chain links TRBV20-1 to TRBJ2-6; D may be TRBD1 (5 bases). Germline lookup yields CDR1 DFQATT and CDR2 SNEGSKA (reference sequence). CDR3 length equals 14 residues. Trimming removed 5 bases at V and 3 bases at J, with 11 bases between. The CDR3 bases are TGCAGTGCTGAAGGGGAAGTTGGGGCCAACGTCCTGACTTTC. It is translated as CSAEGEVGANVLTF.

The V gene is TRBV7-2, the J gene TRBJ1-1; D gene uncertain. V dropped 6 bases and J dropped 2 bases, with 10 bases sitting between them. CDR3 length equals 13 residues. The germline gives CDR1 SGHTA, CDR2 FQGNSA. CDR3: CASSPTSNTEAFF. The DNA for the CDR3 is TGTGCCAGCAGTCCGACTAGTAACACTGAAGCTTTCTTT.